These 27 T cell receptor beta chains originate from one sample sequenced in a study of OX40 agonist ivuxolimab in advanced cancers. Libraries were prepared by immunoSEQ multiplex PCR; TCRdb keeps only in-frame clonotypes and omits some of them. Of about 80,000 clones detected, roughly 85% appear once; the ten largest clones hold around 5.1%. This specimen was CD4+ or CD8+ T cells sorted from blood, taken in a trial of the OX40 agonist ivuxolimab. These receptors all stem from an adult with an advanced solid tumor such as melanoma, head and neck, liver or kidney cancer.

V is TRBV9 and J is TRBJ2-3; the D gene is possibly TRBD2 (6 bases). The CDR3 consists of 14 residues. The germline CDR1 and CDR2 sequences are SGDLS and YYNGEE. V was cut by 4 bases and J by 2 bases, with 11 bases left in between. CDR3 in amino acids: CASSPSDYTDTQYF. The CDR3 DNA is TGTGCCAGCAGCCCTAGCGATTACACAGATACGCAGTATTTT.

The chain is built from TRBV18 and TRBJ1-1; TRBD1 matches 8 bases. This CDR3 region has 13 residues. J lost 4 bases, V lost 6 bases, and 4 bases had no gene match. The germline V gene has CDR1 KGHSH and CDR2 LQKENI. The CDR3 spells CASSYRGGTEAFF. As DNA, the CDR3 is TGTGCCAGCTCTTACAGGGGGGGCACTGAAGCTTTCTTT.

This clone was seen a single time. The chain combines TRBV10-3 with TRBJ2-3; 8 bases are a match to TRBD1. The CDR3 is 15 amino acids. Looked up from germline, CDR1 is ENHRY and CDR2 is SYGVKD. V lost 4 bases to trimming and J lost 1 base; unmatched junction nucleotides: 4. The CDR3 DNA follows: TGTGCCATCAGTGGACAGGGGAGCGGCACAGATACGCAGTATTTT. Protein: CAISGQGSGTDTQYF.

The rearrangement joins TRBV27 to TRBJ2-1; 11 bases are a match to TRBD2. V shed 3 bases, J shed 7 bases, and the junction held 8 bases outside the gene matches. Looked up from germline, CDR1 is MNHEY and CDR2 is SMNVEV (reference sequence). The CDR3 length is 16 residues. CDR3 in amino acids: CASSLLTSGVVNEQFF. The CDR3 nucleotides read TGTGCCAGCAGTTTGTTGACTAGCGGGGTAGTAAATGAGCAGTTCTTC.

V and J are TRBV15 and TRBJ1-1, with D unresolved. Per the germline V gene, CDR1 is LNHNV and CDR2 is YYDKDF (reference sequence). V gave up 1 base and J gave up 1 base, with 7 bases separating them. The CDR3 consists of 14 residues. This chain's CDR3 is CATSRARSNTEAFF. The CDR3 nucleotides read TGTGCCACCAGCAGAGCCAGATCGAACACTGAAGCTTTCTTT.

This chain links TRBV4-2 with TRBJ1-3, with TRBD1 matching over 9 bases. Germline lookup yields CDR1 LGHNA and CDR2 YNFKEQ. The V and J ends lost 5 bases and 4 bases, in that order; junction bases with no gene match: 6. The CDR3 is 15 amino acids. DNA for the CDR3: TGTGCCAGCAGCAACCGGACAGGGGTGGGAAACACCATATATTTT. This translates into CASSNRTGVGNTIYF.

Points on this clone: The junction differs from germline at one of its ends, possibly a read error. This CDR3 reads CASSLQGSDQPQHF. DNA of the CDR3: TGTGCCAGCAGCTTGCAAGGTAGCGATCAGCCCCAGCATTTT. The chain links TRBV5-5 to TRBJ1-5; D not certain. The CDR3 totals 14 residues. Germline CDR1 and CDR2: SGHKS and YYEKEE (reference sequence).

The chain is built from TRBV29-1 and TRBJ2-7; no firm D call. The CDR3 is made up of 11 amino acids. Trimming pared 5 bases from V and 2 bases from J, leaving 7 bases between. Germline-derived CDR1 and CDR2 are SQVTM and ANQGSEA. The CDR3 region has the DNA TGCAGCGTTTCTGTCCCCTACGAGCAGTACTTC. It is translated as CSVSVPYEQYF.

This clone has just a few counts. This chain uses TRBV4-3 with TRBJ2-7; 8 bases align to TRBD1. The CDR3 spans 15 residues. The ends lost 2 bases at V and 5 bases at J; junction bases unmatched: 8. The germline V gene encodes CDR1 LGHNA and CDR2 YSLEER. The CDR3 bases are TGCGCCAGCAGCCAAACTCGGACAGGGAACAACGAGCAGTACTTC. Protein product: CASSQTRTGNNEQYF.

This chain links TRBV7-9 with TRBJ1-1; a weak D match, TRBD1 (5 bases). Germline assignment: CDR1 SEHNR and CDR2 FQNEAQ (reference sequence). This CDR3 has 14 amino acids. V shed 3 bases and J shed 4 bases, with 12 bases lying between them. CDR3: CASSLLGGSTEAFF. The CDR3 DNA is TGTGCCAGCAGCTTGCTGGGGGGGAGCACTGAAGCTTTCTTT. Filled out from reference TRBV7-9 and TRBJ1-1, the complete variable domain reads DTGVSQNPRHKITKRGQNVTFRCDPISEHNRLYWYRQTLGQGPEFLTYFQNEAQLEKSRLLSDRFSAERPKGSFSTLEIQRTEQGDSAMYLCASSLLGGSTEAFFGQGTRLTVV.

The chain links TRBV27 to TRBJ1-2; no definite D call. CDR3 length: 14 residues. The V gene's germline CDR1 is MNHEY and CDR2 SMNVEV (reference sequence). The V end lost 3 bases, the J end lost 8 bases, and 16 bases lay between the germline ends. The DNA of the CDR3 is TGTGCCAGCAGTTTCGCGGGCGTCTTGAGCGGCTACACCTTC. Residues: CASSFAGVLSGYTF.

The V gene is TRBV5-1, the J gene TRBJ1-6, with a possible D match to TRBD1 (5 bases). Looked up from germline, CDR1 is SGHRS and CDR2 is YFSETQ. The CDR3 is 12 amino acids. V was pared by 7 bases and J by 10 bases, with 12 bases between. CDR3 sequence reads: CASSPGTSPLHF. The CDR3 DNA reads TGCGCCAGCTCCCCCGGGACCTCACCCCTCCACTTT. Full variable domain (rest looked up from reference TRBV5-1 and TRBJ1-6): KAGVTQTPRYLIKTRGQQVTLSCSPISGHRSVSWYQQTPGQGLQFLFEYFSETQRNKGNFPGRFSGRQFSNSRSEMNVSTLELGDSALYLCASSPGTSPLHFGNGTRLTVT.

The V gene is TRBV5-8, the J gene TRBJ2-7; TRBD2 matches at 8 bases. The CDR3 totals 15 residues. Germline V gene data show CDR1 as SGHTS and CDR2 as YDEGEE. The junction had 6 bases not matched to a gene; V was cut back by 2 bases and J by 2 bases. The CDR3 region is CASSLNSGSTYEQYF. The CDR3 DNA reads TGTGCCAGCAGCTTAAACAGCGGGAGCACCTACGAGCAGTACTTC.

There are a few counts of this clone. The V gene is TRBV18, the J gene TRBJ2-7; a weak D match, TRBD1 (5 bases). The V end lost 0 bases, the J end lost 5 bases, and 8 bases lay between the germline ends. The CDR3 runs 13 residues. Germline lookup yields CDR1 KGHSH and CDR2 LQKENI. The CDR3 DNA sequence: TGTGCCAGCTCACCACCGTCCAGGGACGAGCAGTACTTC. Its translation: CASSPPSRDEQYF.

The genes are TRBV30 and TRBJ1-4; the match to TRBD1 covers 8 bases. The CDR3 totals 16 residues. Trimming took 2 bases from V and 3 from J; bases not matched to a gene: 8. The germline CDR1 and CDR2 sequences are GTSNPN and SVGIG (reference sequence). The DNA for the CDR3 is TGTGCCTGGAGTCGAGACAGGGGAAGGGCTAATGAAAAACTGTTTTTT. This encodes CAWSRDRGRANEKLFF.

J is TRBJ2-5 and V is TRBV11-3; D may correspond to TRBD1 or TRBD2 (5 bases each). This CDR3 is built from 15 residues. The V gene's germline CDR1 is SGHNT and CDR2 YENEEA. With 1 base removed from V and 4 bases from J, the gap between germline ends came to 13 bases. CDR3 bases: TGTGCCAGCAGCTTAGGGACAACCCGGGGAGAGACCCAGTACTTC. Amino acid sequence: CASSLGTTRGETQYF.

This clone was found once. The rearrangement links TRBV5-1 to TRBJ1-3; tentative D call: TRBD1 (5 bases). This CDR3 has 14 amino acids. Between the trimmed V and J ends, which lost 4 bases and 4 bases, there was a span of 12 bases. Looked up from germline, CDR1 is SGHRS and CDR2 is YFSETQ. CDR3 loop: CASSPGPIGNTIYF. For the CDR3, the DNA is TGCGCCAGCAGCCCGGGGCCGATCGGAAACACCATATATTTT. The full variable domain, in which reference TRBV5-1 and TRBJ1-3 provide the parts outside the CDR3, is KAGVTQTPRYLIKTRGQQVTLSCSPISGHRSVSWYQQTPGQGLQFLFEYFSETQRNKGNFPGRFSGRQFSNSRSEMNVSTLELGDSALYLCASSPGPIGNTIYFGEGSWLTVV.

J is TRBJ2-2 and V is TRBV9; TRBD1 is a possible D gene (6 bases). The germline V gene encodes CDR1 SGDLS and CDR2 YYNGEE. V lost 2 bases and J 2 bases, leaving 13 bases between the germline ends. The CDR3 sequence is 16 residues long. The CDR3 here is CASSVSWGRNTGELFF. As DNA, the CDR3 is TGTGCCAGCAGCGTTTCATGGGGGCGCAACACCGGGGAGCTGTTTTTT. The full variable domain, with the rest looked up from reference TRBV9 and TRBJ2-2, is DSGVTQTPKHLITATGQRVTLRCSPRSGDLSVYWYQQSLDQGLQFLIQYYNGEERAKGNILERFSAQQFPDLHSELNLSSLELGDSALYFCASSVSWGRNTGELFFGEGSRLTVL.

DNA for the CDR3: TGTGCCAGCAGAGGACAGGCGGACGAGCAGTACTTC. Its protein product is CASRGQADEQYF. This chain connects TRBV6-5 to TRBJ2-7, with 7 bases that match TRBD1. Trimming at V came to 6 bases and at J to 5 bases, leaving 4 bases not matched to a gene. The germline gives CDR1 MNHEY, CDR2 SVGAGI. There are 12 residues in the CDR3.

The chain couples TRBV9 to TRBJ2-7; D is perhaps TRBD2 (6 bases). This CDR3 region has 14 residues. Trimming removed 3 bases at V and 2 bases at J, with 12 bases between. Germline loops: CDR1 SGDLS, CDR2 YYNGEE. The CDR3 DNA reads TGTGCCAGCAGCGAGGGCGGGGAAACCTACGAGCAGTACTTC. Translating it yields CASSEGGETYEQYF.

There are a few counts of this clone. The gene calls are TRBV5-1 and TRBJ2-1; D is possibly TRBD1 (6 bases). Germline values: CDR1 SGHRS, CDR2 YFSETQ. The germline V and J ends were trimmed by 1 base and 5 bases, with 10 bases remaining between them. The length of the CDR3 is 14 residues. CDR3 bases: TGCGCCAGCAGCTTGAGGGGGTTCCACAATGAGCAGTTCTTC. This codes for CASSLRGFHNEQFF.

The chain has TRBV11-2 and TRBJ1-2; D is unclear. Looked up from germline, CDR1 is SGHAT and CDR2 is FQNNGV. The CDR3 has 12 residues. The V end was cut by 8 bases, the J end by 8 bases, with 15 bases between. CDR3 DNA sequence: TGTGCCAGCGCGGGAGAGAACTTCGGCTACACCTTC. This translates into CASAGENFGYTF.

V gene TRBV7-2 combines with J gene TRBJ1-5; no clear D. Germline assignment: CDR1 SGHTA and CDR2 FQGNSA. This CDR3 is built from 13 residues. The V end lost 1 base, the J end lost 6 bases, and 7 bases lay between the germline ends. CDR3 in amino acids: CASSLDRGQPQHF. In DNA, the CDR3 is TGTGCCAGCAGCTTAGATCGAGGTCAGCCCCAGCATTTT.

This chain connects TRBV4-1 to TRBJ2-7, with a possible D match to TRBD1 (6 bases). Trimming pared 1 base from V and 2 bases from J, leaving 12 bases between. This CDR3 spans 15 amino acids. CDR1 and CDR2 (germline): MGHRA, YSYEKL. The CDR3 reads CASSQGQAGAYEQYF. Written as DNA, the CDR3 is TGCGCCAGCAGCCAAGGACAGGCCGGCGCCTACGAGCAGTACTTC.

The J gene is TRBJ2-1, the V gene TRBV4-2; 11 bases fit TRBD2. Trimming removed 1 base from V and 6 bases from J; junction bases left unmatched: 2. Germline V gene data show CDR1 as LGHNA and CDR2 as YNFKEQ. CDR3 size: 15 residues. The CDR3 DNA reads TGTGCCAGCAGCCAAGTAGCGGGGGGGGGCAATGAGCAGTTCTTC. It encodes CASSQVAGGGNEQFF.

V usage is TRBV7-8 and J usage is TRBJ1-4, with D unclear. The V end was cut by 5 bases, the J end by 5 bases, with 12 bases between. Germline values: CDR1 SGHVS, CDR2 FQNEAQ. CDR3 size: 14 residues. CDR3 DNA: TGTGCCAGCAGCACTCGGACCCTAAATGAAAAACTGTTTTTT. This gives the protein CASSTRTLNEKLFF.

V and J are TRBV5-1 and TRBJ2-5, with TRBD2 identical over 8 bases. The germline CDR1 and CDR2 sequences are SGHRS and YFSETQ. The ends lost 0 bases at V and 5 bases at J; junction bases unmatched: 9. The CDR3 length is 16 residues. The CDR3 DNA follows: TGCGCCAGCAGCTTGGGTACAGCGGGAGATGCGGAGACCCAGTACTTC. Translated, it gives CASSLGTAGDAETQYF.